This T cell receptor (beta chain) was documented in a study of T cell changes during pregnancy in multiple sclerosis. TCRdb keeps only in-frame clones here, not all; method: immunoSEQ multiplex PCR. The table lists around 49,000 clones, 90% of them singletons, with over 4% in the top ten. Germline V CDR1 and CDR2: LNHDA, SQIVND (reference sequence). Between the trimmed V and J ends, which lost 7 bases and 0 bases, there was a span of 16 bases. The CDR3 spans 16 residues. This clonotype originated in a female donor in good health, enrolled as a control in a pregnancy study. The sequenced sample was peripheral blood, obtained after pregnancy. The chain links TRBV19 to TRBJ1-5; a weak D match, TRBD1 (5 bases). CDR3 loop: CASTPSGTSSNQPQHF. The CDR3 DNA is TGTGCCAGTACCCCAAGCGGGACTTCTAGCAATCAGCCCCAGCATTTT.